This T cell receptor (beta chain) was sequenced during a study of blood T cell repertoires in COVID-19 (TCRdb year 2020). Study-wide context: Samples covering the acute and convalescent phases of COVID-19 were provided by collaborators in the United States, Italy and Spain. The prospective study material was composed of cDNA or gDNA derived from T cells, B-cell-depleted T cells, or PBMCs. Subjects who had been exposed to COVID-19, were actively infected with it, or had recovered from it provided the deeply sampled blood TCRbeta repertoires that made up the dataset. A freely available public database, intended as a resource for researchers studying the immune response to SARS-CoV-2, is where the repertoires were released. Samples came from the ongoing ImmuneRACE study (first 160 participants) plus 1,254 subjects from 6 global collaborators. A de-identified subject ID, COVID-19 status, age in years and sex were almost always included in the sample metadata. Where available, HLA class I and class II types were taken from metadata supplied by the sample provider and were not determined by assay-based typing. Results the study describes overall, beyond this receptor: The amount of clinical and demographic metadata varied by source and participant and was provided uncurated.

With respect to this clone: No cognate antigen has been identified for it. Qualities for individual bases were not recorded, and no much larger clone is one base off.

The immunoSEQ Assay, a bias-controlled multiplex PCR, was used to amplify TCRbeta CDR3 regions from genomic DNA. On the study's bioinformatics: The number of nucleated cells in each sample was estimated by amplification of reference gene primers within the assay. Sequence reads were collapsed and filtered to measure the absolute abundance of every unique TCRbeta CDR3 rearrangement. For each sample, productive Simpson clonality was calculated as the square root of Simpson's diversity index across productive rearrangements. TCRdb's version of the immuneACCESS table is confined to in-frame rearrangements and falls short of the full clone set. An unresolved V gene accounts for under half of the shortfall where checked; the remainder is of unknown origin. V, J and clone size are those of that table, while D and trimming were read from the DNA. This sample gives about 150,000 clones in total; roughly 80% of them show up just once. The ten largest clones represent around 4.8% of the sample.

Each collaborating institution followed its own protocols to collect whole blood in K2EDTA tubes. For TCRbeta analysis, collaborator samples were shipped as frozen whole blood, as isolated PBMCs, or as DNA extracted from either sample type. The germline V gene (reference sequence) sets CDR1 to DFQATT and CDR2 to SNEGSKA. The trim is 3 bases for V and 7 bases for J, with a gap of 9 bases between the germline ends. Including cysteine and phenylalanine, the CDR3 has 11 amino acids. Only CDR3 DNA remains: 33 bases, in frame from the first base. This TCR was sampled from a human donor in a cohort sampled during active COVID-19. The chain is assembled from TRBV20-1 and TRBJ1-1, with no D gene named confidently. What was sequenced was peripheral blood. The CDR3 protein: CSARADREAFF. At the DNA level, the sequence is TGCAGTGCTAGGGCAGATCGTGAAGCTTTCTTT.